This paragraph reports one TCR beta chain. The antigen is not known. These data come from a study of T-cell reconstitution after alpha-beta-depleted transplantation in children. Study findings and constraints: Newly produced T cells mostly provided counts and TCRbeta diversity after one year, as hyperexpanded clones declined. Several hundred graft clones that had expanded were reportedly the source of alpha-beta T cells about two months after transplant. The study traced high day-60 TCRbeta diversity in some patients to surviving recipient T cells and thymic progenitors.

It was with unique molecular identifiers that the TCRbeta library was prepared. A single record per CDR3 protein comes from TCRdb applying MiXCR to the PCR reads. The data contain about 830,000 distinct CDR3 sequences, less than 20% of them singletons. The CDR3 consists of 16 residues. The ends were cut back, 5 bases at V and 4 bases at J, with 18 bases in the middle. The TCR was taken from a male patient aged 10-17 years who had a stem cell transplant for acute lymphoblastic leukemia, so the T cells may come from the graft donor. The chain is built from TRBV12-3 or TRBV12-4 and TRBJ2-1; perhaps TRBD2 as D (6 bases). Sample: PBMCs, mostly from graft donor cells, taken 360 days after TCRalphabeta/CD19-depleted stem cell transplant. CDR3 nucleotides: TGTGCCAGCAGTCCCCCCCTAGCGATAAGATACAATGAGCAGTTCTTC. It translates to CASSPPLAIRYNEQFF.